These 21 T cell receptor beta chains share one sample of origin, sequenced in a study of T cells after yellow fever vaccination. TCRdb independently ran MiXCR on the 5' RACE reads; one entry per CDR3 protein. In the table there are about 130,000 distinct CDR3 sequences, around 6.3% of which are singletons. The sequencing here drew on CD4+ T cells sorted from PBMCs, taken 10 days after the yellow fever booster vaccination. The receptor source for this set is a man younger than 45 who received the YFV17D yellow fever vaccine.

Ten or more counts support this clonotype. This rearrangement joins TRBV19 to TRBJ2-2; D remains ambiguous. V lost 8 bases and J lost 2, with 12 bases in between. The CDR3 is made up of 14 amino acids. Germline V lookup: CDR1 LNHDA, CDR2 SQIVND (reference sequence). CDR3 in DNA: TGTGCCAGTTCCCCGGAGCGCAACACCGGGGAGCTGTTTTTT. This sequence encodes CASSPERNTGELFF.

This rearrangement joins TRBV7-2 to TRBJ2-3; weak D call: TRBD1 (6 bases). V was shortened by 2 bases and J by 5 bases, with 8 bases between the two germline ends. The V gene's germline CDR1 is SGHTA and CDR2 FQGNSA. The CDR3 sequence is 13 residues long. The CDR3 protein is CASSLNRVDTQYF. The CDR3 bases are TGTGCCAGCAGCTTAAACAGGGTAGATACGCAGTATTTT. Supplemented by reference TRBV7-2 and TRBJ2-3, the full variable domain reads GAGVSQSPSNKVTEKGKDVELRCDPISGHTALYWYRQSLGQGLEFLIYFQGNSAPDKSGLPSDRFSAERTGGSVSTLTIQRTQQEDSAVYLCASSLNRVDTQYFGPGTRLTVL.

The CDR3 nucleotides are TGTGCCACCAGCAGAGTGGCGGGAGGGCCGGTCGAGCAGTACTTC. It codes for CATSRVAGGPVEQYF. This rearrangement joins TRBV15 to TRBJ2-7; 9 bases line up with TRBD2. This CDR3 has 15 amino acids. Germline loops: CDR1 LNHNV, CDR2 YYDKDF (reference sequence). The V segment lost 1 base and the J segment 6 bases; nucleotides outside the gene matches: 7.

This clonotype was observed many times. V gene TRBV29-1 combines with J gene TRBJ2-3; 7 bases map to TRBD2. Per the germline V gene, CDR1 is SQVTM and CDR2 is ANQGSEA. The CDR3 has 14 residues. The CDR3 nucleotides are TGCAGTGTCCGGCGGGGGACCCAAAGGGATACGCAGTATTTT. Protein sequence: CSVRRGTQRDTQYF.

This clonotype was observed at least ten times. J is TRBJ1-3 and V is TRBV14, with D hard to call. The germline V gene has CDR1 SGHDN and CDR2 FVKESK. With 1 base removed from V and 0 bases from J, the gap between germline ends came to 10 bases. This CDR3 comprises 16 residues. This chain's CDR3 is CASSQGYGYSGNTIYF. The CDR3 DNA sequence: TGTGCCAGCAGCCAAGGGTACGGATACTCTGGAAACACCATATATTTT.

In this sample, this clonotype turned up many times. This chain uses TRBV10-3 with TRBJ2-5; 9 bases are shared with TRBD2. The J segment lost 1 base and the V segment lost 5 bases, leaving 5 bases of the junction unmatched. The CDR3 consists of 15 residues. Germline assignment: CDR1 ENHRY and CDR2 SYGVKD. The CDR3 bases are TGTGCCATCAGTCCCGTGACTAGCGGCCAAGAGACCCAGTACTTC. Amino acids: CAISPVTSGQETQYF.

This clonotype showed up just a few times. This sequence joins TRBV5-1 and TRBJ2-2; the D call may be TRBD1 or TRBD2 (5 bases each). Trimming took 3 bases from V and 0 from J, leaving 12 bases between them. Germline V gene lookup returns CDR1 SGHRS and CDR2 YFSETQ. The CDR3 consists of 16 residues. The CDR3 here is CASSWGSSANTGELFF. DNA of the CDR3: TGCGCCAGCAGCTGGGGGTCCAGCGCGAACACCGGGGAGCTGTTTTTT. Looking up the rest from reference TRBV5-1 and TRBJ2-2 gives the full variable domain: KAGVTQTPRYLIKTRGQQVTLSCSPISGHRSVSWYQQTPGQGLQFLFEYFSETQRNKGNFPGRFSGRQFSNSRSEMNVSTLELGDSALYLCASSWGSSANTGELFFGEGSRLTVL.

There are many counts of this clonotype. The chain links TRBV6-5 to TRBJ2-4; the D call may be TRBD1 or TRBD2 (5 bases each). Trimming left V 0 bases short and J 0 bases short, with 18 bases between. Per germline, CDR1 MNHEY and CDR2 SVGAGI. The CDR3 is 19 residues long. The CDR3 DNA follows: TGTGCCAGCAGTTACTCGAGGGGTGCTGGAAGTCTAGCCAAAAACATTCAGTACTTC. Protein sequence: CASSYSRGAGSLAKNIQYF.

This clonotype showed up many times. The rearrangement uses TRBV11-2 and TRBJ2-1; 9 bases are shared with TRBD1. This CDR3 has 16 amino acids. Trimming removed 6 bases from V and 7 bases from J; junction bases left unmatched: 13. Germline loops: CDR1 SGHAT, CDR2 FQNNGV. The CDR3 coding sequence is TGTGCCAGCAGGCCTCTGGTCGGGACAGGGTGGAATGAGCAGTTCTTC. Encoded protein: CASRPLVGTGWNEQFF.

This chain uses TRBV6-1 with TRBJ2-1; 7 bases align to TRBD2. V was clipped by 4 bases and J by 6 bases; unmatched bases: 9. Looked up from germline, CDR1 is MNHNS and CDR2 is SASEGT. This CDR3 has 15 residues. The CDR3 sequence is CASSGLASGANEQFF. The CDR3 region has the DNA TGTGCCAGCAGTGGACTGGCTAGCGGAGCCAATGAGCAGTTCTTC.

This clonotype was seen at least ten times. The CDR3, as DNA: TGTGCCTGGACTAGCGGCTCCTACAATGAGCAGTTCTTC. Amino acids: CAWTSGSYNEQFF. This chain joins TRBV30 and TRBJ2-1, with 7 bases matching TRBD2. This CDR3 spans 13 amino acids. Germline V CDR1 and CDR2: GTSNPN, SVGIG (reference sequence). V shed 4 bases, J shed 0 bases, and the junction held 0 bases outside the gene matches.

This clonotype was counted ten times or more. The V and J genes are TRBV6-2 or TRBV6-3 and TRBJ2-2; D remains unclear. Trimming took off 5 bases at V and 4 bases at J, with 11 bases between the two ends. CDR3 length: 14 residues. Germline V gene lookup returns CDR1 MNHEY and CDR2 SVGEGT. The CDR3 DNA is TGTGCCAGCAGTCAGAACTGGGGCACCGGGGAGCTGTTTTTT. It encodes CASSQNWGTGELFF.

In its sample, this clonotype was seen a few times. The chain couples TRBV20-1 to TRBJ2-1; TRBD2 matches at 13 bases. V was pared by 2 bases and J by 7 bases, with 8 bases of the junction left unmatched. The CDR3 spans 16 residues. Germline CDR1 and CDR2: DFQATT and SNEGSKA (reference sequence). CDR3 nucleotides: TGCAGTGCTAGATCCGGGACTAGCGGGACCTCAAATGAGCAGTTCTTC. Protein sequence: CSARSGTSGTSNEQFF.

This clonotype has at least ten counts. The V and J genes are TRBV7-2 and TRBJ2-7, with D hard to call. V lost 5 bases to trimming and J lost 2 bases, with 22 bases between them. Germline CDR1 reads SGHTA; CDR2 reads FQGNSA. There are 17 residues in the CDR3. The CDR3: CASSPSRRFAGPYEQYF. In DNA, the CDR3 is TGTGCCAGCAGCCCTTCCCGACGTTTCGCCGGACCCTACGAGCAGTACTTC.

Many counts were recorded for this clonotype. V and J are TRBV5-4 and TRBJ2-2, with 12 bases lining up with TRBD1. Germline V lookup: CDR1 SGHNT, CDR2 YYREEE (reference sequence). CDR3 size: 17 residues. V shed 3 bases and J 4 bases; nucleotides not matched to a gene: 7. CDR3 loop: CASSSGTGGRGTGELFF. In nucleotides, the CDR3 is TGTGCCAGCAGCTCCGGGACAGGGGGCAGAGGCACCGGGGAGCTGTTTTTT. The full variable domain, in which reference TRBV5-4 and TRBJ2-2 provide the parts outside the CDR3, is ETGVTQSPTHLIKTRGQQVTLRCSSQSGHNTVSWYQQALGQGPQFIFQYYREEENGRGNFPPRFSGLQFPNYSSELNVNALELDDSALYLCASSSGTGGRGTGELFFGEGSRLTVL.

Many counts were recorded for this clonotype. The rearrangement uses TRBV7-6 and TRBJ2-5; D is perhaps TRBD1 or TRBD2 (6 bases each). Per germline, CDR1 SGHVS and CDR2 FNYEAQ. Trimming removed 1 base from V and 5 bases from J, with 14 bases in between. The length of the CDR3 is 15 residues. CDR3 sequence (DNA): TGTGCCAGCAGCTTAGGAGGAGGAGGGGGGGAGACCCAGTACTTC. It yields the protein CASSLGGGGGETQYF.

This clonotype was counted between two and nine times. V gene TRBV7-9 combines with J gene TRBJ1-2; D call uncertain. Germline CDR1 is SEHNR and CDR2 is FQNEAQ (reference sequence). The V end lost 1 base, the J end lost 4 bases, and 13 bases lay between the germline ends. CDR3 length: 15 residues. In nucleotides, the CDR3 is TGTGCCAGCAGCTTAGGTAGCGGAGGCTTCTATGGCTACACCTTC. Amino acid sequence: CASSLGSGGFYGYTF.

Ten or more counts support this clonotype. The chain carries TRBV20-1 and TRBJ2-3; the D call may be TRBD1 or TRBD2 (5 bases each). Per germline, CDR1 DFQATT and CDR2 SNEGSKA (reference sequence). Trimming took off 0 bases at V and 2 bases at J, with 9 bases between the two ends. The CDR3 is 14 residues long. The CDR3 here is CSARDRGNTDTQYF. DNA for the CDR3: TGCAGTGCTAGAGATCGGGGCAACACAGATACGCAGTATTTT.

Comment on this clonotype: A much larger clone is a single base away; this may be a read error. V is TRBV7-2 and J is TRBJ2-3, with no clear D. The CDR3 is 14 residues long. The germline V gene has CDR1 SGHTA and CDR2 FQGNSA. This CDR3 reads CASILPPKADTQYF. In DNA, the CDR3 is TGTGCCAGCATCTTACCCCCGAAGGCAGATACGCAGTATTTT.

This clonotype was seen once. The chain carries TRBV12-3 or TRBV12-4 and TRBJ2-3; 8 bases map to TRBD2. V was clipped by 3 bases and J by 2 bases; unmatched bases: 13. The CDR3 runs to 18 residues. CDR3 in amino acids: CASSFGRSSGIFTDTQYF. The CDR3 region has the DNA TGTGCCAGCAGTTTCGGGCGGAGTAGCGGGATTTTCACAGATACGCAGTATTTT.

Turning to this clonotype: A much larger clone lies one base from this, so it may be a read error. The CDR3 region has the DNA TGCAGTGCCCGACTCAATGGGCAGTTCTTC. It encodes CSARLNGQFF. This chain connects TRBV20-1 to TRBJ2-1; D call uncertain. The germline CDR1 and CDR2 sequences are DFQATT and SNEGSKA (reference sequence). CDR3 length: 10 residues.